A single sample is the source of the 19 T cell receptor beta chains below, sequenced in a study of blood T cell repertoires in COVID-19. Some clones are missing from TCRdb's copy, which holds only in-frame ones; the method was immunoSEQ multiplex PCR. The data show around 72,000 clones, with 65% to 85% seen just once and approximately 4.1% held by the top ten. Input material: peripheral blood. Receptor source: a woman aged 55 to 70 with acute or convalescent COVID-19.

The rearrangement joins TRBV30 to TRBJ2-7, with D possibly matching TRBD2 (6 bases). From germline, CDR1 is GTSNPN and CDR2 SVGIG (reference sequence). The CDR3 is made up of 11 amino acids. With 6 bases removed from V and 6 bases from J, the gap between germline ends came to 12 bases. The CDR3 DNA follows: TGTGCCTGCGTCTGGAGGGCCGAGCAGTACTTC. This codes for CACVWRAEQYF.

The gene calls are TRBV2 and TRBJ2-5; 7 bases are a match to TRBD1. The CDR3 is 14 residues long. From germline, CDR1 is SNHLY and CDR2 FYNNEI. Germline trimming cut 6 bases from V and 5 bases from J; bases unmatched to any gene: 9. CDR3 sequence (DNA): TGTGCCAGCAGGGCTACAGGGGCTGGGGAGACCCAGTACTTC. Its protein product is CASRATGAGETQYF.

This chain connects TRBV3-1 (or the pseudogene TRBV3-2) to TRBJ1-5; 7 nucleotides agree with TRBD1. CDR3 length equals 15 residues. V lost 4 bases, J lost 4 bases, and 7 bases stayed unmatched. Germline V CDR1 and CDR2: LGHDT, YNNKEL (reference sequence). Written as DNA, the CDR3 is TGTGCCAGCAGCCCTTCAGGGGGATGGAATCAGCCCCAGCATTTT. Its translation: CASSPSGGWNQPQHF.

The chain carries TRBV10-3 and TRBJ2-1; tentatively, D is TRBD2 (6 bases). Germline CDR1 and CDR2: ENHRY and SYGVKD. The V end lost 0 bases, the J end lost 4 bases, and 16 bases lay between the germline ends. CDR3 size: 17 residues. CDR3 DNA: TGTGCCATCAGTGAGTCGGGGGGACGGAATCTTTACAATGAGCAGTTCTTC. It is translated as CAISESGGRNLYNEQFF.

This chain joins TRBV23-1 and TRBJ2-1, with 10 bases identical to TRBD1. TRBV23-1 is assigned to the ORF class and has an uncertain function. This CDR3 has 21 amino acids. The trim removed 3 bases at V and 4 bases at J, leaving 21 bases unmatched. CDR3 loop: CASSHPPPGQGKDWGYNEQFF. The CDR3 DNA sequence: TGCGCCAGCAGTCACCCGCCCCCGGGACAGGGGAAGGATTGGGGGTACAATGAGCAGTTCTTC.

The rearrangement links TRBV12-3 or TRBV12-4 to TRBJ1-2; 8 bases are shared with TRBD1. V lost 8 bases, J lost 5 bases, and 1 base stayed unmatched. This CDR3 has 11 amino acids. CDR3 sequence: CASGQGYGYTF. The CDR3 DNA reads as TGTGCCAGCGGACAGGGTTATGGCTACACCTTC.

The V call is TRBV27, the J call TRBJ1-1; D is possibly TRBD1 (6 bases). Per germline, CDR1 MNHEY and CDR2 SMNVEV (reference sequence). The CDR3 totals 13 residues. Trimming shortened V by 6 bases and J by 8 bases, and 16 bases separated the two germline ends. The CDR3 reads CASRRDTPGEAFF. Here the CDR3 DNA reads TGTGCCAGCAGGAGGGACACCCCTGGGGAAGCTTTCTTT.

V usage is TRBV10-1 and J usage is TRBJ1-3, with 9 bases aligning to TRBD1. CDR3 length: 16 residues. The germline V gene has CDR1 WNHNN and CDR2 SYGVQD (reference sequence). With V trimmed by 9 bases and J by 3 bases, 12 bases remained unmatched. CDR3 in amino acids: CARPGQGGIFGNTIYF. In DNA form, the CDR3 reads TGCGCCAGACCGGGACAGGGAGGGATTTTTGGAAACACCATATATTTT.

The genes are TRBV30 and TRBJ1-6; D call uncertain. The germline V gene encodes CDR1 GTSNPN and CDR2 SVGIG (reference sequence). V was clipped by 4 bases and J by 11 bases, with 18 bases between them. The CDR3 totals 14 residues. CDR3 residues: CAWTYPGVRAPLHF. The CDR3 DNA follows: TGTGCCTGGACATACCCCGGGGTCCGGGCACCCCTCCACTTT. Drawing the rest from reference TRBV30 and TRBJ1-6, the complete variable domain is SQTIHQWPATLVQPVGSPLSLECTVEGTSNPNLYWYRQAAGRGLQLLFYSVGIGQISSEVPQNLSASRPQDRQFILSSKKLLLSDSGFYLCAWTYPGVRAPLHFGNGTRLTVT.

The chain is built from TRBV14 and TRBJ1-1; D is undetermined. The CDR3 covers 13 residues. V was trimmed by 3 bases and J by 4 bases, leaving 9 bases between them. The germline CDR1 and CDR2 sequences are SGHDN and FVKESK. CDR3 loop: CASSQGRSTEAFF. The DNA for the CDR3 is TGTGCCAGCAGCCAGGGCAGGTCCACTGAAGCTTTCTTT.

J is TRBJ1-2 and V is TRBV7-9; D might be TRBD1 (5 bases). Trimming shortened V by 0 bases and J by 6 bases, and 11 bases separated the two germline ends. CDR3 length: 14 amino acids. CDR1 and CDR2 from the germline V gene are SEHNR and FQNEAQ (reference sequence). The CDR3 sequence is CASSLATQGHGYTF. The CDR3 region has the DNA TGTGCCAGCAGCTTAGCGACCCAGGGTCATGGCTACACCTTC.

This chain joins TRBV9 and TRBJ1-1; D uncertain. The CDR3 totals 14 residues. Between the trimmed V and J ends, which lost 4 bases and 1 base, there was a span of 11 bases. The germline V gene encodes CDR1 SGDLS and CDR2 YYNGEE. As DNA, the CDR3 is TGTGCCAGCAGCCCGGCACAGCAGAACACTGAAGCTTTCTTT. This encodes CASSPAQQNTEAFF. Full variable domain (missing parts from reference TRBV9 and TRBJ1-1): DSGVTQTPKHLITATGQRVTLRCSPRSGDLSVYWYQQSLDQGLQFLIQYYNGEERAKGNILERFSAQQFPDLHSELNLSSLELGDSALYFCASSPAQQNTEAFFGQGTRLTVV.

The chain links TRBV24-1 to TRBJ1-2; D unresolved. Per the germline V gene, CDR1 is KGHDR and CDR2 is SFDVKD. Trimming removed 3 bases at V and 1 base at J, with 11 bases between. CDR3 size: 15 residues. CDR3 loop: CATSDPLKSNYGYTF. The CDR3 DNA reads as TGTGCCACCAGTGATCCCTTAAAGAGTAACTATGGCTACACCTTC.

DNA for the CDR3: TGTGCCAGCAGCTCTTACGGGACTCCCCCAAAGACCCAGTACTTC. This sequence encodes CASSSYGTPPKTQYF. The V call is TRBV14, the J call TRBJ2-5; tentatively, D is TRBD2 (6 bases). The CDR3 has 15 residues. The germline V gene has CDR1 SGHDN and CDR2 FVKESK. Trimming shortened V by 5 bases and J by 6 bases, and 19 bases separated the two germline ends.

This chain joins TRBV7-2 and TRBJ2-3, with 10 bases fitting TRBD2. The CDR3 runs to 15 residues. From germline, CDR1 is SGHTA and CDR2 FQGNSA. V dropped 2 bases and J dropped 5; count of bases not matched to a gene: 4. CDR3 protein: CASSLKAGGLDTQYF. CDR3 nucleotide sequence: TGTGCCAGCAGCTTAAAAGCGGGGGGGCTAGATACGCAGTATTTT. Combining the CDR3 with reference TRBV7-2 and TRBJ2-3 gives the whole variable domain GAGVSQSPSNKVTEKGKDVELRCDPISGHTALYWYRQSLGQGLEFLIYFQGNSAPDKSGLPSDRFSAERTGGSVSTLTIQRTQQEDSAVYLCASSLKAGGLDTQYFGPGTRLTVL.

The V call is TRBV29-1, the J call TRBJ1-1; D might be TRBD1 (5 bases). The CDR3 sequence is 14 residues long. V was trimmed by 6 bases and J by 4 bases, leaving 18 bases between them. Per germline, CDR1 SQVTM and CDR2 ANQGSEA. CDR3 protein: CSVALNRLGTEAFF. The DNA of the CDR3 is TGCAGCGTCGCCCTCAACAGGTTGGGCACTGAAGCTTTCTTT.

The CDR3, as DNA: TGCGCCAGCAGTGATCCGGGACAGGGGAACACTGAAGCTTTCTTT. Translating gives CASSDPGQGNTEAFF. V and J are TRBV10-2 and TRBJ1-1; TRBD1 agrees at 9 bases. Germline V lookup: CDR1 WSHSY, CDR2 SAAADI. The ends lost 3 bases at V and 1 base at J; junction bases unmatched: 3. The CDR3 sequence is 15 residues long.

The chain carries TRBV21-1 and TRBJ2-6; the DNA was not used to check the table's D call, TRBD2. TRBV21-1 is given as a pseudogene. The CDR3 extends over 15 amino acids. The DNA for the CDR3 is TGTGCCAGCAGCAAAGAGCTTTCTGGGGCCAACGTCCTGACTTTC. Encoded protein: CASSKELSGANVLTF.

The rearrangement joins TRBV3-1 (or the pseudogene TRBV3-2) to TRBJ2-1, with 9 bases matching TRBD2. Germline lookup yields CDR1 LGHDT and CDR2 YNNKEL (reference sequence). Unmatched junction bases numbered 8, after V lost 5 bases and J lost 3 bases. CDR3 length: 16 residues. In DNA, the CDR3 is TGTGCCAGCAGCAACACCGGGACTAGCATCTACAATGAGCAGTTCTTC. Translated, it gives CASSNTGTSIYNEQFF.